What follows describes a single TCR beta chain. Clones were sequenced by immunoSEQ multiplex PCR, and TCRdb holds only the in-frame ones, with some missing. Among some 250,000 clones, approximately 83% were seen once, and the ten largest hold around 2.8%. The record originates from a study of blood T cell repertoires in COVID-19. Study overall: The samples span acute and convalescent COVID-19 from the United States, Italy and Spain.

The CDR3 consists of 13 residues. Germline assignment: CDR1 SNHLY and CDR2 FYNNEI. Trimming took 6 bases from V and 6 from J, leaving 12 bases between them. The source is a woman in her thirties who had recovered from COVID-19. The sequenced material came from peripheral blood. This chain joins TRBV2 and TRBJ2-1; weak D call: TRBD1 (6 bases). The chain's CDR3 is CASRQGSTNEQFF. The CDR3 coding sequence is TGTGCCAGCAGACAGGGATCGACCAATGAGCAGTTCTTC.